The entry below gives a single TCR beta chain sequence along with its context. This sample stems from a study of blood T cells in healthy people across ages. For the second PCR, which ran for roughly 6 to 12 cycles, a sample-barcoded 5' primer and a J-beta primer mix were used. TCRdb re-derived calls from the 5' RACE reads in MiXCR, one entry per CDR3 protein. The sample gives 1,800,000 or so distinct CDR3 sequences, about two fifths of which show up once; 23% is in the top ten. CDR1 and CDR2 from the germline V gene are SGHAT and FQNNGV. There are 15 residues in the CDR3. V was cut by 2 bases and J by 10 bases, with 18 bases left in between. Peripheral blood from each donor was collected in a volume of ten milliliters.

The origin of this receptor is a human donor in good health. V and J are TRBV11-2 and TRBJ2-1; no clear D gene. Sequences were obtained from blood. In nucleotides, the CDR3 is TGTGCCAGCAGCTTACTTGGCAGTATTCCGGACGAGCAGTTCTTC. It is translated as CASSLLGSIPDEQFF.